A selection of T cell receptor beta chains follows, all from one sample in a study of T cells in localized non-small cell lung cancer. TCRdb keeps only in-frame clones here, not all; method: immunoSEQ multiplex PCR. The data hold 90,000 to 100,000 clones, with approximately 91% observed a single time. Sequencing used PBMCs, obtained before any cancer treatment. The receptors were sampled from a woman aged 40-70 years with stage II squamous cell lung carcinoma. Each CDR3 is given with its conserved first and last residue. Each record gives: clone size, J gene, V gene, D gene, CDR3 DNA, CDR3 protein. A D gene is named only where the DNA matches it firmly. Expanded clones get a size class; other rows say once, few or many, or leave the size out.

once	TRBJ1-3	TRBV5-5	NA	TGTGCCAGCAGCTTGGACTTCTCTGGAAACACCATATATTTT	CASSLDFSGNTIYF
NA	TRBJ2-7	TRBV6-5	NA	TGTGCCAGCAGCTTCGGGACTGGGTACGAGCAGTACTTC	CASSFGTGYEQYF
NA	TRBJ1-1	TRBV30	NA	TGTGCCTGGAGTGTAGCGGGGGTTTCAGGTGAAGCTTTCTTT	CAWSVAGVSGEAFF
NA	TRBJ2-7	TRBV28	TRBD2	TGTGCCAGCAGTTCTCTGACTAGCGGGAGGGCCTTAGGGGTTTACGAGCAGTACTTC	CASSSLTSGRALGVYEQYF
NA	TRBJ2-4	TRBV10-3	NA	TGTGCCATCAGTGAGCCCCCCAACCAGTATCAGTACTTC	CAISEPPNQYQYF
NA	TRBJ1-3	TRBV7-8	TRBD1	TGTGCCAGCAGCTTTGGACAGGCCAGCTCTGGAAACACCATATATTTT	CASSFGQASSGNTIYF
NA	TRBJ1-6	TRBV5-1	TRBD1	TGCGCCAGCAGCGAGACAGGGGGCGCGGGGTCACCCCTCCACTTT	CASSETGGAGSPLHF
NA	TRBJ1-5	TRBV18	TRBD1	TGTGCCAGCTCAACCACAGGGGGCGGTCAGCCCCAGCATTTT	CASSTTGGGQPQHF
once	TRBJ1-6	TRBV13	NA	TGTGCCAGCGGGGAGCTTGCTTCCAGCTCCTATAATTCACCCCTCCACTTT	CASGELASSSYNSPLHF
NA	TRBJ2-1	TRBV30	TRBD2	TGTGCCACCTCGGGAGGTCTCTACAATGAGCAGTTCTTC	CATSGGLYNEQFF
NA	TRBJ2-1	TRBV15	NA	TGTGCCACCAGCAGAGATGCAAACCCCTACAATGAGCAGTTCTTC	CATSRDANPYNEQFF
NA	TRBJ1-1	TRBV19	NA	TGTGCCAGTAGTTTAGGGCGGAGGGCAAACACTGAAGCTTTCTTT	CASSLGRRANTEAFF
NA	TRBJ2-7	TRBV27	TRBD2	TGTGCCAGCAGGTGGGCTAGCGGTTCCTACGAGCAGTACTTC	CASRWASGSYEQYF
NA	TRBJ1-4	TRBV28	NA	TGTGCCAGCAGTTCGGAAGGGCGTAATGAAAAACTGTTTTTT	CASSSEGRNEKLFF
NA	TRBJ1-2	TRBV6-6	NA	TGTGCCAGCAGTTACTCGGGGGACATTAACTATGGCTACACCTTC	CASSYSGDINYGYTF
few	TRBJ1-5	TRBV6-5	NA	TGTGCCAGCAGTTACAGGGGGGCTGATCAGCCCCAGCATTTT	CASSYRGADQPQHF
NA	TRBJ2-3	TRBV11-3	NA	TGTGCCAGCAGCCCCCCCCCATTAGGTCCCACAGATACGCAGTATTTT	CASSPPPLGPTDTQYF
NA	TRBJ1-2	TRBV19	TRBD1	TGTGCCAGTAGCCCCACCGGGACAGGAAACCTCTATGGCTACACCTTC	CASSPTGTGNLYGYTF
NA	TRBJ2-7	TRBV6-1	TRBD1	TGTGCCACCAGGACAGGGGTAGCCTACGAGCAGTACTTC	CATRTGVAYEQYF
NA	TRBJ1-5	TRBV5-4	NA	TGTGCCAGCAGCTCAGTTCCAGATCAGCCCCAGCATTTT	CASSSVPDQPQHF
NA	TRBJ2-3	TRBV27	NA	TGTGCCAGCAGCCCGGGTTTGCGTACGCAGTATTTT	CASSPGLRTQYF
NA	TRBJ1-2	TRBV27	TRBD1	TGTGCCAGCAGTTTATCAGGGGGCGCCTATGGCTACACCTTC	CASSLSGGAYGYTF